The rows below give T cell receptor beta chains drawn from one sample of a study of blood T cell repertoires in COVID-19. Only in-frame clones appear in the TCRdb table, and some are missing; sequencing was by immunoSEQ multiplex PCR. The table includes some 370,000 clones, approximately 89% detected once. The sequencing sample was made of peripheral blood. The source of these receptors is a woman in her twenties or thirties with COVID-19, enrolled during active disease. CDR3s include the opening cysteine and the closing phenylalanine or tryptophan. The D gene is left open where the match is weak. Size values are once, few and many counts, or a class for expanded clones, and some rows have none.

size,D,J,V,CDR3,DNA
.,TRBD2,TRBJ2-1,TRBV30,CAWSAGTSGRREQFF,TGTGCCTGGAGTGCCGGGACTAGCGGGAGACGTGAGCAGTTCTTC
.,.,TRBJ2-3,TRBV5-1,CASSQGGPDTQYF,TGCGCCAGCAGCCAAGGGGGACCAGATACGCAGTATTTT
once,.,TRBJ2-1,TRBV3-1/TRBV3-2,CASSQRRGNEQFF,TGTGCCAGCAGCCAACGGCGGGGAAATGAGCAGTTCTTC
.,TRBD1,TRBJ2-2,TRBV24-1,CATSDSYRGRFTGELFF,TGTGCCACCAGTGATTCGTACAGGGGGCGCTTTACCGGGGAGCTGTTTTTT
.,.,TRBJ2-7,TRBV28,CASSFGAYEQYF,TGTGCCAGCAGTTTCGGGGCCTACGAGCAGTACTTC
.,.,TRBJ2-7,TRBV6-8,CASLRGRGNEQYF,TGTGCCAGCCTGAGGGGGAGGGGTAACGAGCAGTACTTC
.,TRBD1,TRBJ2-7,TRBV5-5,CASSWGQGSYEQYF,TGTGCCAGCAGCTGGGGACAGGGCTCCTACGAGCAGTACTTC
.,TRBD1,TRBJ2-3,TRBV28,CASSRIGTGTDTQYF,TGTGCCAGCAGTCGAATCGGGACAGGCACAGATACGCAGTATTTT
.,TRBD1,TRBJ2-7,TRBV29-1,CSVLRQGSYEQYF,TGCAGCGTACTTAGACAGGGCTCCTACGAGCAGTACTTC
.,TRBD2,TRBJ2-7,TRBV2,CASSWERDGYEQYF,TGTGCCAGCAGCTGGGAGCGGGACGGGTACGAGCAGTACTTC
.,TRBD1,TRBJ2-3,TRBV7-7,CASSSTGQGTDTQYF,TGTGCTAGCAGCTCTACGGGACAGGGGACAGATACGCAGTATTTT
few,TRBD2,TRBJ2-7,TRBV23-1,CASSHRGGTAPYEQYF,TGCGCCAGCAGTCACCGCGGGGGGACGGCTCCGTACGAGCAGTACTTC
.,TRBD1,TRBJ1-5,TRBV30,CAWSTQGDQPQHF,TGTGCCTGGAGTACGCAGGGGGATCAGCCCCAGCATTTT
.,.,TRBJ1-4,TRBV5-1,CASSLGQGGPVGLFF,TGCGCCAGCAGCTTGGGCCAAGGGGGACCAGTAGGACTGTTTTTT
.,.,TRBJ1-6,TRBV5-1,CASSLAGGVPNSPLHF,TGCGCCAGCAGCTTGGCCGGCGGGGTCCCTAATTCACCCCTCCACTTT
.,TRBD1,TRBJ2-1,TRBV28,CASSPGTGHGEQFF,TGTGCCAGCAGTCCTGGGACAGGGCACGGTGAGCAGTTCTTC
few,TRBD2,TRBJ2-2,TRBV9,CASSVSGANTGELFF,TGTGCCAGCAGCGTCAGCGGGGCGAACACCGGGGAGCTGTTTTTT
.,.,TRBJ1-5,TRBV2,CASSGLGRRSRPQHF,TGTGCCAGCAGTGGGTTAGGCAGGCGCTCACGGCCCCAGCATTTT
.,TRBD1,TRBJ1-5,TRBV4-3,CASSQDRGHGQPQHF,TGCGCCAGCAGCCAAGATAGGGGGCACGGTCAGCCCCAGCATTTT
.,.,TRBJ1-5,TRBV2,CASNTGFFGQPQHF,TGTGCCAGCAATACAGGTTTTTTCGGTCAGCCCCAGCATTTT
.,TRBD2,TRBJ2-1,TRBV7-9,CASSPGTSGSSDEQFF,TGTGCCAGCAGCCCTGGGACTAGCGGGAGTTCGGATGAGCAGTTCTTC
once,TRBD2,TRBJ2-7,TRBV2,CASSRGTSGREDYEQYF,TGTGCCAGCAGCAGAGGGACTAGCGGGAGGGAGGACTACGAGCAGTACTTC
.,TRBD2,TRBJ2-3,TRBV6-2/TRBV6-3,CASSSLAVLADTQYF,TGTGCCAGCAGTTCACTAGCGGTTTTGGCGGATACGCAGTATTTT
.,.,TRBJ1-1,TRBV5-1,CASSPLEGWATEAFF,TGCGCCAGCAGCCCCTTGGAGGGGTGGGCCACTGAAGCTTTCTTT
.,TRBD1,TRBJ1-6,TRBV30,CAWSTGQPDSPLHF,TGTGCCTGGAGTACGGGACAGCCGGATTCACCCCTCCACTTT
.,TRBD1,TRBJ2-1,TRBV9,CASSVAGGSLVYNEQFF,TGTGCCAGCAGCGTGGCAGGGGGATCCCTGGTGTACAATGAGCAGTTCTTC
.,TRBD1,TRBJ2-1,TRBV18,CASSRTGIGSYNEQFF,TGTGCCAGCTCCCGGACAGGGATTGGCTCCTACAATGAGCAGTTCTTC
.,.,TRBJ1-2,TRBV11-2,CASSLNPGQNYGYTF,TGTGCCAGCAGCTTAAATCCCGGACAAAACTATGGCTACACCTTC
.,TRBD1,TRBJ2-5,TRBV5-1,CASSMTGGEETQYF,TGCGCCAGCAGCATGACAGGGGGCGAGGAGACCCAGTACTTC
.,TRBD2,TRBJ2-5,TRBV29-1,CSAWTSGSEETQYF,TGCAGCGCTTGGACTAGCGGGAGTGAGGAGACCCAGTACTTC
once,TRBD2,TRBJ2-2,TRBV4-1,CASSHVSPGLAGDTGELFF,TGCGCCAGCAGCCATGTCTCTCCGGGACTAGCGGGAGATACCGGGGAGCTGTTTTTT
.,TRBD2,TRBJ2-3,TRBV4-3,CASSQVTGRTDTQYF,TGCGCCAGCAGCCAAGTAACCGGGAGGACAGATACGCAGTATTTT
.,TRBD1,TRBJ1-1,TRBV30,CAWSPPDRVGTEAFF,TGTGCCTGGAGTCCGCCGGACAGGGTGGGCACTGAAGCTTTCTTT
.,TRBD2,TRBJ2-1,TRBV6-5,CASSYLAGGYNEQFF,TGTGCCAGCAGTTACCTAGCGGGAGGCTACAATGAGCAGTTCTTC
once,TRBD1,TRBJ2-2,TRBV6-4,CASSDTTGDTGELFF,TGTGCCAGCAGTGACACAACAGGGGACACCGGGGAGCTGTTTTTT
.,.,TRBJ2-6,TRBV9,CASSVARQVAGGANVLTF,TGTGCCAGCAGCGTAGCTCGCCAGGTGGCAGGTGGGGCCAACGTCCTGACTTTC
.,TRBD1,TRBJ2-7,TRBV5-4,CASSLVGTVEEQYF,TGTGCCAGCAGCTTGGTCGGGACAGTGGAGGAGCAGTACTTC
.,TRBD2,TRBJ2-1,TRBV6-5,CASSYSGGRAKDEQFF,TGTGCCAGCAGTTACTCTGGCGGGAGGGCCAAAGATGAGCAGTTCTTC